Sequencing of this T cell receptor beta chain was carried out in a study of beta chain features in type 1 diabetes. Study-level background: Healthy donors, compared against patients, showed similar age, gender and cell yields.

V lost 5 bases to trimming and J lost 6 bases; unmatched junction nucleotides: 14. The germline gives CDR1 SEHNR, CDR2 FQNEAQ (reference sequence). This CDR3 contains 17 residues. Researchers reported sorting CD4+ naive, central memory, regulatory and stem cell-like memory cells via CD45RO/CCR7/CD25/CD127/CD95/CD27. The table lists this clone with a few counts. Its antigen remains unknown. Expressed TCRB transcripts were sequenced because the entire RNA isolate underwent reverse transcription. An average of approximately 3.4 million reads was obtained for naive, central memory and regulatory T cell samples. Repertoires were generated with immunoSEQ multiplex PCR, while TCRdb's copy carries only in-frame clones and drops some. The sample comprises tens of thousands of clones, roughly three fifths of which are singletons, and 2% to 2.5% rests with the top ten. Study-wide findings and caveats: TCRB repertoires of naive, central memory and Treg cells appeared more similar among patients than among healthy donors.

The source of this sequence is a woman in her late teens or twenties in good health. The V and J genes are TRBV7-9 and TRBJ2-3, with 10 bases aligning to TRBD1. Sequencing was performed on Tregs from blood. CDR3 coding DNA: TGTGCCAGCAGCCCATTCATTCCCGGGACAGGGGTGGATACGCAGTATTTT. Amino acids: CASSPFIPGTGVDTQYF.